This paragraph reports one T cell receptor beta chain. The antigen remains undetermined. Sequencing used immunoSEQ multiplex PCR; TCRdb keeps in-frame clones, though not all of them. Seen here are about 94,000 clones, around 94% observed once, and the top ten hold approximately 0.31%. This sample is part of a study of siplizumab effects on memory and regulatory T cells. Study-wide points: Proliferating siplizumab-culture Tregs lacked confirmation of suppressive function. Alloreactive sequences tracing back to unstimulated CD4+ memory cells fell significantly with siplizumab. Memory cells seemed less diverse than naive T cells, which seemed major alloresponse contributors.

CDR1 and CDR2 (germline): SEHNR, FQNEAQ (reference sequence). This CDR3 comprises 14 residues. V lost 5 bases and J lost 6; bases outside the gene matches: 8. This clonotype originated in a human donor in good health. The sample comprised non-Treg CD4+ T cells sorted from blood. This rearrangement joins TRBV7-9 to TRBJ2-7; 9 positions match TRBD1. The CDR3 sequence is CASSTSGQGGEQYF. CDR3 nucleotide sequence: TGTGCCAGCAGCACCTCGGGACAGGGAGGCGAGCAGTACTTC.